Shown below are 29 T cell receptor beta chains from a single sample sequenced in a study of blood T cell repertoires in COVID-19. Using immunoSEQ multiplex PCR, the repertoire was profiled, and TCRdb retains in-frame clones only, with some absent. The sample lists approximately 54,000 clones, around nine tenths seen once, with almost 4% in the top ten. Specimen: peripheral blood. The receptor source for this set is a middle-aged man with acute or convalescent COVID-19.

The chain has TRBV2 and TRBJ2-1; 13 positions agree with TRBD2. The CDR3 totals 15 residues. V lost 6 bases, J lost 6 bases, and 5 bases stayed unmatched. Germline CDR1 and CDR2: SNHLY and FYNNEI. The CDR3, as DNA: TGTGCCAGCAGATCCTGGACTAGCGGGAGCAATGAGCAGTTCTTC. It translates to CASRSWTSGSNEQFF.

The chain links TRBV11-3 to TRBJ2-3; TRBD2 matches at 13 bases. The J segment lost 2 bases and the V segment lost 4 bases, leaving 6 bases of the junction unmatched. Germline loops: CDR1 SGHNT, CDR2 YENEEA. This CDR3 contains 17 residues. The CDR3 sequence is CASSSGLAGAITDTQYF. CDR3 bases: TGTGCCAGCAGCTCCGGACTAGCGGGAGCGATCACAGATACGCAGTATTTT.

The chain's CDR3 is CASSYSPQGWYNEQFF. The CDR3 region has the DNA TGTGCCAGCAGTTACTCGCCACAGGGGTGGTACAATGAGCAGTTCTTC. The rearrangement joins TRBV6-5 to TRBJ2-1; the match to TRBD1 covers 7 bases. The CDR3 contains 16 residues. J was trimmed by 4 bases and V by 0 bases; bases with no gene match: 6. Per germline, CDR1 MNHEY and CDR2 SVGAGI.

The V and J genes are TRBV6-1 and TRBJ2-1; tentatively, D is TRBD2 (6 bases). The V end was cut by 1 base, the J end by 13 bases, with 14 bases between. The CDR3 sequence is 13 residues long. Germline CDR1 MNHNS, CDR2 SASEGT. CDR3 DNA: TGTGCCAGCAGTGAAGAAAGGCGGGATCGTCAGTTCTTC. It specifies CASSEERRDRQFF.

This clone was counted between two and nine times. CDR3 coding DNA: TGTGCCAGCAGCTGGGCGGAGGGGCCCTATGGCTACACCTTC. It translates to CASSWAEGPYGYTF. The chain joins TRBV9 to TRBJ1-2; D perhaps matches TRBD1 (5 bases). This CDR3 has 14 amino acids. Trimming left V 4 bases short and J 4 bases short, with 14 bases between. Germline values: CDR1 SGDLS, CDR2 YYNGEE.

This chain links TRBV27 with TRBJ2-7; 7 bases fit TRBD1. V lost 5 bases to trimming and J lost 11 bases; unmatched junction nucleotides: 9. The CDR3 extends over 12 amino acids. Germline CDR1 MNHEY, CDR2 SMNVEV (reference sequence). The CDR3 is CASSQTTGKEYF. CDR3 coding DNA: TGTGCCAGCAGTCAAACGACAGGGAAGGAGTACTTC.

In its sample, this clone was seen once. CDR3 protein: CASSLGVDYINEQFF. CDR3 in DNA: TGCGCCAGCAGCTTAGGGGTGGACTACATCAATGAGCAGTTCTTC. The genes are TRBV5-1 and TRBJ2-1; possible D gene TRBD2, 6 bases. V lost 2 bases and J 6 bases, leaving 15 bases between the germline ends. Germline V gene data show CDR1 as SGHRS and CDR2 as YFSETQ. The CDR3 runs to 15 residues.

The rearrangement links TRBV7-2 to TRBJ2-7; D perhaps matches TRBD1 (6 bases). Trimming left V 5 bases short and J 0 bases short, with 14 bases between. The CDR3 runs to 15 residues. Germline V CDR1 and CDR2: SGHTA, FQGNSA. The CDR3 sequence: CASSLEGVSSYEQYF. The CDR3, as DNA: TGTGCCAGCAGCCTAGAGGGGGTCAGCTCCTACGAGCAGTACTTC.

The chain couples TRBV5-8 to TRBJ2-1; tentatively, D is TRBD2 (6 bases). Germline V gives CDR1 SGHTS, CDR2 YDEGEE. Trimming took off 5 bases at V and 4 bases at J, with 19 bases between the two ends. This CDR3 has 16 residues. CDR3 amino acids: CASRFKREERYNEQFF. In DNA form, the CDR3 reads TGTGCCAGCAGATTTAAGAGGGAGGAGCGGTACAATGAGCAGTTCTTC.

This clone was seen just once. The chain employs TRBV2 and TRBJ2-7, with D perhaps matching TRBD1 (5 bases). The CDR3 length is 12 residues. V dropped 10 bases and J dropped 1 base, with 11 bases sitting between them. CDR1 is SNHLY and CDR2 is FYNNEI in the germline V gene. CDR3 region: CATARQSYEQYF. CDR3 DNA: TGTGCCACCGCCAGACAGTCCTACGAGCAGTACTTC.

V gene TRBV24-1 combines with J gene TRBJ2-1; D unclear. The CDR3 loop spans 12 amino acids. The germline V and J ends were trimmed by 7 bases and 5 bases, with 8 bases remaining between them. Germline CDR1 is KGHDR and CDR2 is SFDVKD. Written as DNA, the CDR3 is TGTGCCACCAGCGACTTAAACAATGAGCAGTTCTTC. This codes for CATSDLNNEQFF.

The rearrangement uses TRBV7-8 and TRBJ1-1, with TRBD1 matching over 7 bases. The ends lost 4 bases at V and 7 bases at J; junction bases unmatched: 3. CDR1 SGHVS and CDR2 FQNEAQ come from the germline V gene. The CDR3 extends over 12 amino acids. CDR3 amino acids: CASSSGGLEAFF. CDR3 coding DNA: TGTGCCAGCAGCTCAGGGGGACTTGAAGCTTTCTTT.

The chain joins TRBV10-3 to TRBJ1-2; TRBD1 agrees at 8 bases. This CDR3 has 13 amino acids. Trimming removed 5 bases from V and 8 bases from J; junction bases left unmatched: 7. Germline V CDR1 and CDR2: ENHRY, SYGVKD. As DNA, the CDR3 is TGTGCCATCAGTCAGACAGGGGATCAAGGCTACACCTTC. Protein product: CAISQTGDQGYTF.

V gene TRBV7-2 combines with J gene TRBJ1-5; 9 positions match TRBD1. Trimming cost V 3 bases and J 5 bases; bases outside gene matches: 8. Per germline, CDR1 SGHTA and CDR2 FQGNSA. The CDR3 length is 16 residues. CDR3 protein: CASSLELQGADQPQHF. The DNA for the CDR3 is TGTGCCAGCAGCTTGGAACTACAGGGGGCTGATCAGCCCCAGCATTTT.

This chain uses TRBV30 with TRBJ1-5; D call uncertain. This CDR3 is built from 13 residues. Germline lookup yields CDR1 GTSNPN and CDR2 SVGIG (reference sequence). V shed 4 bases and J shed 0 bases, with 7 bases lying between them. CDR3 sequence: CAWTENSNQPQHF. DNA for the CDR3: TGTGCCTGGACCGAGAATAGCAATCAGCCCCAGCATTTT. Full variable domain (outside the CDR3, taken from reference TRBV30 and TRBJ1-5): SQTIHQWPATLVQPVGSPLSLECTVEGTSNPNLYWYRQAAGRGLQLLFYSVGIGQISSEVPQNLSASRPQDRQFILSSKKLLLSDSGFYLCAWTENSNQPQHFGDGTRLSIL.

V and J are TRBV24-1 and TRBJ2-5, with a weak D call TRBD2 (5 bases). Trimming left V 2 bases short and J 2 bases short, with 11 bases between. The CDR3 is made up of 15 amino acids. Germline V gene sequence: CDR1 KGHDR, CDR2 SFDVKD. The CDR3 region is CATSDSGKSQETQYF. For the CDR3, the DNA is TGTGCCACCAGTGATTCGGGAAAGAGTCAAGAGACCCAGTACTTC.

The chain is built from TRBV5-1 and TRBJ1-2; D gene uncertain. This CDR3 contains 14 residues. Germline loops: CDR1 SGHRS, CDR2 YFSETQ. V dropped 0 bases and J dropped 8 bases, with 14 bases sitting between them. CDR3 residues: CASSLELPKRGYTF. CDR3 nucleotide sequence: TGCGCCAGCAGCTTGGAACTCCCAAAGCGGGGCTACACCTTC.

The V and J genes are TRBV7-6 and TRBJ2-5; 10 bases agree with TRBD2. V shed 1 base, J shed 5 bases, and the junction held 13 bases outside the gene matches. The germline V gene encodes CDR1 SGHVS and CDR2 FNYEAQ. This CDR3 comprises 18 residues. CDR3 coding DNA: TGTGCCAGCAGCTTAGACTCCCGACCTAGCGGGAGTGGTGAGACCCAGTACTTC. Amino acids: CASSLDSRPSGSGETQYF.

Of note for this clone: The sample contains more than one DNA sequence encoding this CDR3. This chain joins TRBV9 and TRBJ2-7; D gene ambiguous. This CDR3 is built from 14 residues. Trimming cost V 0 bases and J 0 bases, with 7 bases left between them. Germline V CDR1 and CDR2: SGDLS, YYNGEE. The CDR3 is CASSVDAGSYEQYF. The CDR3 coding sequence is TGTGCCAGCAGCGTAGACGCAGGCTCCTACGAGCAGTACTTC.

The chain uses TRBV6-6 and TRBJ1-4, with 9 bases matching TRBD1. This CDR3 spans 13 amino acids. The trim removed 7 bases at V and 8 bases at J, leaving 5 bases unmatched. Germline lookup yields CDR1 MNHNY and CDR2 SVGAGI (reference sequence). In nucleotides, the CDR3 is TGTGCCAGCAATATACAGGGGGCGGAAAAACTGTTTTTT. Encoded protein: CASNIQGAEKLFF.

The rearrangement uses TRBV18 and TRBJ1-1; 9 nucleotides agree with TRBD1. The trim removed 3 bases at V and 1 base at J, leaving 3 bases unmatched. The germline V gene encodes CDR1 KGHSH and CDR2 LQKENI. The CDR3 loop spans 15 amino acids. CDR3 loop: CASSPTGGGNTEAFF. The CDR3 DNA follows: TGTGCCAGCTCACCGACAGGGGGGGGGAACACTGAAGCTTTCTTT.

The rearrangement uses TRBV21-1 and TRBJ1-1; TRBD1 was called by the table and not checked on the DNA. TRBV21-1 represents a pseudogene. The CDR3 spans 17 residues. CDR3 bases: TGTGCCAGCAGCAAAGATATGGAGGGGGCGGCGAACACTGAAGCTTTCTTT. It specifies CASSKDMEGAANTEAFF.

V gene TRBV28 combines with J gene TRBJ1-2; D is possibly TRBD1 (6 bases). Germline CDR1 MDHEN, CDR2 SYDVKM. The CDR3 covers 13 residues. V was cut by 3 bases and J by 8 bases, with 13 bases left in between. In nucleotides, the CDR3 is TGTGCCAGCAGTTTGACAGGAGCCTTGGGCTACACCTTC. It translates to CASSLTGALGYTF.

The rearrangement joins TRBV6-5 to TRBJ2-1, with 7 bases matching TRBD1. The V gene's germline CDR1 is MNHEY and CDR2 SVGAGI. The CDR3 covers 15 residues. V lost 7 bases, J lost 5 bases, and 11 bases stayed unmatched. The DNA of the CDR3 is TGTGCCAGCATCAACCCGGGACAGAAAAACAATGAGCAGTTCTTC. Translation: CASINPGQKNNEQFF.

The chain employs TRBV30 and TRBJ2-1, with TRBD1 identical over 8 bases. The germline V gene encodes CDR1 GTSNPN and CDR2 SVGIG (reference sequence). This CDR3 has 15 residues. The J segment lost 8 bases and the V segment lost 0 bases, leaving 9 bases of the junction unmatched. In DNA form, the CDR3 reads TGTGCCTGGAGTGTCAGGCCAGGGGGCACAGATGAGCAGTTCTTC. This encodes CAWSVRPGGTDEQFF. Filled out from reference TRBV30 and TRBJ2-1, the complete variable domain reads SQTIHQWPATLVQPVGSPLSLECTVEGTSNPNLYWYRQAAGRGLQLLFYSVGIGQISSEVPQNLSASRPQDRQFILSSKKLLLSDSGFYLCAWSVRPGGTDEQFFGPGTRLTVL.

V gene TRBV27 combines with J gene TRBJ1-2, with 7 bases identical to TRBD1. CDR3 length: 17 residues. The V and J ends lost 3 bases and 0 bases, in that order; junction bases with no gene match: 10. Germline values: CDR1 MNHEY, CDR2 SMNVEV (reference sequence). The CDR3 DNA reads as TGTGCCAGCAGTTTCCTCGGACAGGTTGCTTCTAACTATGGCTACACCTTC. Translating it yields CASSFLGQVASNYGYTF.

The chain links TRBV4-3 to TRBJ1-1, with D maybe TRBD1 (5 bases). This CDR3 is 15 amino acids long. The V gene lost 4 bases and the J gene lost 0 bases, with 12 bases spanning the gap. The germline V gene encodes CDR1 LGHNA and CDR2 YSLEER. CDR3 DNA sequence: TGCGCCAGCAGCCGATTGACAGAGCTGAACACTGAAGCTTTCTTT. The encoded protein is CASSRLTELNTEAFF.

This clone was counted a few times. The chain has TRBV12-3 or TRBV12-4 and TRBJ1-1, with 10 bases aligning to TRBD1. Trimming cost V 7 bases and J 11 bases; bases outside gene matches: 4. The CDR3 totals 11 residues. CDR3 in amino acids: CASKGQGIAFF. The DNA of the CDR3 is TGTGCCAGCAAGGGACAGGGGATCGCTTTCTTT.

V and J are TRBV21-1 and TRBJ2-6; the table assigns TRBD1, which was not confirmed against the DNA. TRBV21-1 is annotated as a pseudogene. The CDR3 is made up of 16 amino acids. The CDR3 sequence is CASSRRDRGRANVLTF. The CDR3 nucleotides read TGTGCCAGCAGCCGACGAGACAGGGGGCGGGCCAACGTCCTGACTTTC.